The clone carrying this T cell receptor (beta chain) was seen more than once but under ten times. The data are from a study of blood T cell repertoires in COVID-19. Study summary: Sites across the United States, Italy and Spain contributed samples from acute and convalescent COVID-19. The cDNA or gDNA used as material had been derived from T cells, B-cell-depleted T cells, or PBMCs.

Sequencing used immunoSEQ multiplex PCR; TCRdb keeps in-frame clones, though not all of them. The sample contains over 85,000 clones, about 90% of which appear only once. The clonotype was recovered from a male donor with acute or convalescent COVID-19. The sample consisted of peripheral blood.

CDR3 sequence (DNA): TGTGCCAGCAGCCCCCGAGGACAGCACTACGAGCAGTACTTC. Translated, it gives CASSPRGQHYEQYF. The chain has TRBV14 and TRBJ2-7, with D possibly TRBD1 on 6 matching bases. Germline CDR1 SGHDN, CDR2 FVKESK. V shed 4 bases and J shed 3 bases, with 13 bases lying between them. This CDR3 is 14 amino acids long.